This T cell receptor beta chain derives from a study of T-cell reconstitution after alpha-beta-depleted transplantation in children. Preparation of the TCRbeta library was carried out with unique molecular identifiers. One entry per CDR3 protein results from TCRdb running MiXCR on the PCR reads. The sample consists of about 98,000 distinct CDR3 sequences, about 25% of them appearing once. V lost 0 bases and J lost 4, with 10 bases in between. The CDR3 runs to 15 residues. The germline V gene has CDR1 MRHNA and CDR2 SNTAGT. The origin of this receptor is a boy aged 2 to 10 with acute lymphoblastic leukemia, due to receive a stem cell transplant. Sequencing used PBMCs, obtained before TCRalphabeta/CD19-depleted stem cell transplant. The rearrangement joins TRBV6-4 to TRBJ2-1; D is ambiguous. CDR3 nucleotides: TGTGCCAGCAGTGACTCGGGCGGAAAGTACAATGAGCAGTTCTTC. Encoded protein: CASSDSGGKYNEQFF.